This T cell receptor beta chain was identified during a study of OX40 agonist ivuxolimab in advanced cancers. The wider study: An agonistic anti-OX40 (CD134) antibody, ivuxolimab, was used to treat the patients. Cancers in dose escalation were hepatocellular, melanoma, renal cell and head and neck. General study points: Some nonresponders also had low normalized T-cell clonal expansion.

Systemic immunosuppression or autoimmune disease history was grounds to exclude patients. After removal of 10 bases from V and 4 bases from J, the junction contained 9 bases not matched to a gene. This CDR3 contains 13 residues. Germline V lookup: CDR1 LNHDA, CDR2 SQIVND (reference sequence). Concerning this clone itself: Its antigen is still unknown.

TCRdb's copy holds only in-frame clones and misses some; the assay was immunoSEQ multiplex PCR. The sample shows around 50,000 clones, 70% to 90% of them seen only once. The V call is TRBV19, the J call TRBJ2-5; 7 bases line up with TRBD2. This TCR came from an adult with an advanced solid tumor such as melanoma, head and neck, liver or kidney cancer. The specimen comprised CD4+ or CD8+ T cells sorted from blood, sampled in a trial of the OX40 agonist ivuxolimab. The CDR3 spells CATEAGLGETQYF. The CDR3 DNA is TGTGCCACGGAAGCGGGGTTGGGAGAGACCCAGTACTTC.